These 19 T cell receptor beta chains came from one sample sequenced in a study of cytomegalovirus exposure and HLA in healthy donors. PCR primers comprised 60 Vbeta and 13 Jbeta primers. Only in-frame clones appear in the TCRdb table, and some are missing; sequencing was by immunoSEQ multiplex PCR. This table has over 85,000 clones, around 77% appearing once. The specimen sequenced was PBMCs. The receptors were gathered from a man aged 30-40 years in good health and CMV-seronegative.

The chain employs TRBV19 and TRBJ1-5, with 11 bases matching TRBD1. Looked up from germline, CDR1 is LNHDA and CDR2 is SQIVND (reference sequence). The CDR3 has 13 amino acids. The junction had 4 bases not matched to a gene; V was cut back by 11 bases and J by 4 bases. CDR3 region: CAGGTGGNQPQHF. CDR3 bases: TGTGCCGGCGGGACAGGGGGAAATCAGCCCCAGCATTTT.

V and J are TRBV6-4 and TRBJ2-1; 13 bases map to TRBD2. J gave up 9 bases and V 5 bases, and 10 bases lay outside the gene matches. The germline gives CDR1 MRHNA, CDR2 SNTAGT. The CDR3 is 16 residues long. CDR3: CASSPGLAGAQAEQFF. CDR3 in DNA: TGTGCCAGCAGTCCCGGACTAGCGGGAGCTCAAGCTGAGCAGTTCTTC.

The chain employs TRBV7-9 and TRBJ1-6; D ambiguous. The CDR3 is 16 residues long. V gave up 3 bases and J gave up 6 bases, with 15 bases separating them. CDR1 and CDR2 from the germline V gene are SEHNR and FQNEAQ (reference sequence). In nucleotides, the CDR3 is TGTGCCAGCAGCTTTCCGGGAGGACCGAGTAATTCACCCCTCCACTTT. This encodes CASSFPGGPSNSPLHF.

The chain carries TRBV19 and TRBJ2-7; 12 bases are a match to TRBD2. The CDR3 length is 15 residues. After removal of 4 bases from V and 3 bases from J, the junction contained 4 bases not matched to a gene. Germline CDR1 is LNHDA and CDR2 is SQIVND (reference sequence). CDR3 loop: CASSTLAGGIYEQYF. The CDR3 coding sequence is TGTGCCAGTAGTACGCTAGCGGGGGGGATCTACGAGCAGTACTTC.

This chain connects TRBV11-2 to TRBJ2-5, with TRBD2 matching over 7 bases. V trimming: 5 bases; J trimming: 2 bases; junction bases outside the gene matches: 8. The CDR3 runs 15 residues. CDR1 and CDR2 (germline): SGHAT, FQNNGV. The DNA of the CDR3 is TGTGCCAGCAGCCCACTCCCACTAGCGCAAGAGACCCAGTACTTC. As protein: CASSPLPLAQETQYF.

The J gene is TRBJ2-7, the V gene TRBV6-1, with 8 bases fitting TRBD1. Germline CDR1 and CDR2: MNHNS and SASEGT. The J segment lost 0 bases and the V segment lost 3 bases, leaving 4 bases of the junction unmatched. CDR3 length: 15 residues. For the CDR3, the DNA is TGTGCCAGCAGTGAGGGGGACAGGAGCTCCTACGAGCAGTACGTC. Its protein is CASSEGDRSSYEQYV.

The CDR3 DNA is TGTGCCAGCAGTTACGGGACAGGGAGAGCTAACTATGGCTACACCTTC. Protein sequence: CASSYGTGRANYGYTF. The rearrangement uses TRBV6-5 and TRBJ1-2; 9 bases are a match to TRBD1. The V gene end was trimmed by 2 bases and the J gene end by 0 bases; junction bases not matched to a gene: 4. This CDR3 has 16 residues. Germline CDR1 MNHEY, CDR2 SVGAGI.

J is TRBJ1-2 and V is TRBV29-1; possibly TRBD1 for D (6 bases). The ends were cut back, 7 bases at V and 0 bases at J, with 15 bases in the middle. The length of the CDR3 is 14 residues. CDR1 and CDR2 from the germline V gene are SQVTM and ANQGSEA. The CDR3 DNA reads TGCAGCGCCTTAATACAGGGAACTAACTATGGCTACACCTTC. It specifies CSALIQGTNYGYTF.

This sequence joins TRBV5-6 and TRBJ1-4; 8 positions agree with TRBD1. The CDR3 has 16 amino acids. V lost 2 bases and J lost 0; bases outside the gene matches: 3. The germline V gene has CDR1 SGHDT and CDR2 YYEEEE. The CDR3 DNA is TGTGCCAGCAGCTTCAGGGGGCTTGCAACTAATGAAAAACTGTTTTTT. Protein sequence: CASSFRGLATNEKLFF.

This chain connects TRBV5-5 to TRBJ1-2; the match to TRBD1 covers 7 bases. The junction had 6 bases not matched to a gene; V was cut back by 4 bases and J by 6 bases. The CDR3 covers 13 residues. Germline V gives CDR1 SGHKS, CDR2 YYEKEE (reference sequence). In nucleotides, the CDR3 is TGTGCCAGCAGCCAGACAGGGAGGAATGGCTACACCTTC. This gives the protein CASSQTGRNGYTF.

V and J are TRBV18 and TRBJ1-3; D gene ambiguous. Trimming pared 1 base from V and 1 base from J, leaving 8 bases between. CDR1 KGHSH and CDR2 LQKENI come from the germline V gene. This CDR3 comprises 15 residues. In DNA form, the CDR3 reads TGTGCCAGCTCACCACAACGACTTTCTGGAAACACCATATATTTT. Translation gives CASSPQRLSGNTIYF.

J is TRBJ1-1 and V is TRBV2, with 7 bases aligning to TRBD1. Losses at the gene ends were 6 bases for V and 5 bases for J; bases not matched to a gene: 9. The V gene's germline CDR1 is SNHLY and CDR2 FYNNEI. This CDR3 comprises 14 residues. CDR3: CASRALTGMTEAFF. CDR3 DNA: TGTGCCAGCAGGGCCCTGACAGGGATGACTGAAGCTTTCTTT.

The rearrangement uses TRBV7-9 and TRBJ2-7; 7 nucleotides align to TRBD1. J gave up 2 bases and V 5 bases, and 6 bases lay outside the gene matches. Looked up from germline, CDR1 is SEHNR and CDR2 is FQNEAQ (reference sequence). CDR3 size: 14 residues. This CDR3 is CASSGHRGAYEQYV. CDR3 DNA: TGTGCCAGCAGCGGTCACAGGGGAGCCTACGAGCAGTACGTC.

The chain joins TRBV4-1 to TRBJ1-1, with D perhaps TRBD1 (6 bases). Looked up from germline, CDR1 is MGHRA and CDR2 is YSYEKL. This CDR3 is 17 amino acids long. V was shortened by 2 bases and J by 3 bases, with 19 bases between the two germline ends. The CDR3 loop is CASSQPPGDLRDTEAFF. Here the CDR3 DNA reads TGCGCCAGCAGCCAACCCCCAGGGGACCTTCGGGACACTGAAGCTTTCTTT.

This rearrangement joins TRBV7-3 to TRBJ2-3, with 11 positions matching TRBD2. Germline loops: CDR1 SGHTA, CDR2 FQGTGA. The CDR3 totals 15 residues. V lost 5 bases to trimming and J lost 5 bases; unmatched junction nucleotides: 6. The CDR3 DNA is TGTGCCAGCAGCCCTAGCGGGGGGAGGGTAGATACGCAGTATTTT. This encodes CASSPSGGRVDTQYF.

On this clone itself: The sample holds other DNA sequences that translate to the same CDR3. V usage is TRBV7-3 and J usage is TRBJ2-2; D possibly corresponds to TRBD1 (5 bases). The CDR3 loop spans 15 amino acids. Germline-derived CDR1 and CDR2 are SGHTA and FQGTGA. V lost 3 bases and J lost 1, with 9 bases in between. CDR3 nucleotide sequence: TGTGCCAGCAGCTTGGGGCAGGGGAACACCGGGGAGCTGTTTTTT. Amino acid sequence: CASSLGQGNTGELFF.

This clone was counted only a few times. V usage is TRBV10-3 and J usage is TRBJ1-4, with TRBD1 matching 9 bases. Per germline, CDR1 ENHRY and CDR2 SYGVKD. This CDR3 spans 15 amino acids. V lost 3 bases and J lost 7; bases outside the gene matches: 6. This CDR3 is CAISEFGTGIEKLFF. The CDR3, as DNA: TGTGCCATCAGTGAATTTGGGACAGGGATTGAAAAACTGTTTTTT.

This clone was seen a handful of times. The chain couples TRBV4-2 to TRBJ2-1; 7 bases fit TRBD2. CDR3 size: 17 residues. V dropped 0 bases and J dropped 4; count of bases not matched to a gene: 9. Germline lookup yields CDR1 LGHNA and CDR2 YNFKEQ. The CDR3 DNA is TGTGCCAGCAGCCAAGATGGGAACGGGAGGCCTTACAATGAGCAGTTCTTC. This codes for CASSQDGNGRPYNEQFF.

There are a few counts of this clone. V usage is TRBV9 and J usage is TRBJ1-4; 8 bases map to TRBD1. This CDR3 contains 15 residues. The V gene's germline CDR1 is SGDLS and CDR2 YYNGEE. Trimming removed 3 bases from V and 7 bases from J; junction bases left unmatched: 8. Here the CDR3 reads CASSAQGAAGEKLFF. In DNA, the CDR3 is TGTGCCAGCAGCGCCCAGGGGGCGGCGGGTGAAAAACTGTTTTTT.